This T cell receptor (beta chain) came from a study of identical twins. Via MiXCR, TCRdb re-called the 5' RACE reads, giving one row per CDR3 protein. The data show 500,000 to 650,000 distinct CDR3 sequences, under 8.5% seen once. Study results and limitations: Within twin pairs, the out-of-frame alpha sequences they shared showed excess low generation probability. Insertions were reduced in abundant cord blood beta clonotypes but not in memory repertoires.

Germline lookup yields CDR1 SGHAT and CDR2 FQNNGV. The CDR3 has 12 residues. V lost 4 bases to trimming and J lost 6 bases, with 9 bases between them. As for this clonotype: Antigen specificity is unknown.

The same data also contributed to another study, on yellow fever vaccine responses in identical twins.

The rearrangement links TRBV11-2 to TRBJ1-2; D is undetermined. The specimen was PBMCs. This sequence was found in a woman aged 18-35 years in good health. The chain's CDR3 is CASSSLRDGYTF. The CDR3 bases are TGTGCCAGCAGCTCCCTTCGGGATGGCTACACCTTC.